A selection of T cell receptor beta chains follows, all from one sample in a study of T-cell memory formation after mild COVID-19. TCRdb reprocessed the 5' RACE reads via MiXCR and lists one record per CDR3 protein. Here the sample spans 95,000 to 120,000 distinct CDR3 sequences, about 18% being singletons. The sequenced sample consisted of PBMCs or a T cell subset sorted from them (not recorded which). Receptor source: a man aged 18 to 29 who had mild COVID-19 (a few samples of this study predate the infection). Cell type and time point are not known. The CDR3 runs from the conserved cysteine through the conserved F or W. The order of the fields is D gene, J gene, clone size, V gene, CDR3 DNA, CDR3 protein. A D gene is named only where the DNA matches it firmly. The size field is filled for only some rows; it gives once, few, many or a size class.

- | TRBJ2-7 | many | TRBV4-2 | TGTGCCAGCAGCCATACTTCTCACGGCAGCTCCTACGAGCAGTACTTC | CASSHTSHGSSYEQYF
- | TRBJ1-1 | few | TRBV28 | TGTGCCAGCAGTCCGAAAGCGAACACTGAAGCTTTCTTT | CASSPKANTEAFF
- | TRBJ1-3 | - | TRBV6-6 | TGTGCCAGCAGTTACGGCCAATCCCCCTCTGGAAACACCATATATTTT | CASSYGQSPSGNTIYF
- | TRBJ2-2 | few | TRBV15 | TGTGCCACCAGCACCCGGGACAACACCGGGGAGCTGTTTTTT | CATSTRDNTGELFF
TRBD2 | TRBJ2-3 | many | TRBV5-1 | TGCGCCAGCAGCCTTAGCGGGGGGACTAGCACAGATACGCAGTATTTT | CASSLSGGTSTDTQYF
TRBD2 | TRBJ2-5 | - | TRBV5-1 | TGCGCCAGCAGCTACAATCGTAGCGGGGTAAACCAAGAGACCCAGTACTTC | CASSYNRSGVNQETQYF
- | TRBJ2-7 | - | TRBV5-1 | TGCGCCAGCAGCCGGGACCGCGGCTTGAGATGGCAGTACTTC | CASSRDRGLRWQYF
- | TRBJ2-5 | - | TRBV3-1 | TGTGCCAGCAGCCGCTTAGGGCGGGGAAAAGAGACCCAGTACTTC | CASSRLGRGKETQYF
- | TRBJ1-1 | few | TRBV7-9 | TGTGCCAGCAGCTCCATGACAGGGAACACTGAAGCTTTCTTT | CASSSMTGNTEAFF
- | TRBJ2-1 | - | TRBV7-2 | TGTGACAGCAGCTCCAGGGGCTCCTACAATGAGCAGTTCTTC | CDSSSRGSYNEQFF
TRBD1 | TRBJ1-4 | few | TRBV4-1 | TGCGCCAGCAGCCGGACAGGGGACGCGATGGCATTTGCAACTAATGAAAAACTGTTTTTT | CASSRTGDAMAFATNEKLFF